This T cell receptor beta chain was captured in a study of blood T cell repertoires in COVID-19. As for the study in general: From the United States, Italy and Spain came samples of acute and convalescent COVID-19. T cells, B-cell-depleted T cells, or PBMCs provided the cDNA or gDNA that served as material.

The count of this clone is one. In the authors' methods: Estimated nucleated cell counts came from reference gene primer amplification. Assay used: immunoSEQ multiplex PCR; TCRdb lists only in-frame clones, some missing. D and trimming were read from the DNA, whereas the V and J calls and clone size are those reported in that table. This repertoire shows around 160,000 clones, 86% found once; its top ten account for 0.99%. The sample consisted of peripheral blood. The clonotype originates from a young man with acute or convalescent COVID-19.

CDR3 residues: CASSDRVGQPQHF. The DNA for the CDR3 is TGTGCCAGCAGTGACAGGGTTGGTCAGCCCCAGCATTTT. This chain connects TRBV27 to TRBJ1-5; 7 bases are a match to TRBD1. The CDR3 totals 13 residues. Germline values: CDR1 MNHEY, CDR2 SMNVEV (reference sequence). V was clipped by 5 bases and J by 6 bases; unmatched bases: 4.